One T cell receptor beta chain is described in this entry. There is no known antigen for this receptor. No per-base quality is available; no much larger clone lies one base away. Thawed unstimulated PBMCs were stained for CD3, CD4 and CD8 and FACS-sorted into CD3+CD4+ and CD3+CD8+ populations. Each of the 8 studied subjects was randomized to immunosuppression withdrawal. The Qiagen DNeasy Blood and Tissue Kit was used for genomic DNA isolation. Frozen genomic DNA underwent high-throughput TCRbeta CDR3 sequencing by immunoSEQ, including PCR amplification, mapping, bias correction and internal controls. As for the authors' bioinformatics: Productive rearrangements were retained, and unique TCRbeta sequences were defined by the CDR3 nucleotide sequence together with the V and J gene. For classification of a sequence as donor-reactive, at least 5-fold expansion in CFSE-low cells relative to unstimulated pre-transplant cells and a frequency of at least 0.01% were required. Minimum frequency thresholds were set for each subject based on the unstimulated sample with the lowest template count, ensuring at least 90% detection power. Jensen-Shannon divergence between the top 1000 TCRbeta sequences after and before transplant was used to measure repertoire turnover. Two-sided Fisher's exact tests were used to test for changes in the detection of donor-reactive sequences. The immuneACCESS repertoire file appears here via TCRdb, limited to in-frame rearrangements. These files lack a portion of the clones; in checked studies, under half of the deficit traces to unresolved V genes, and the cause of the others is not known. D and trimming come from the DNA, and the V and J calls and clone size come from that table. This sample is represented by more than 10,000 clones; around 74% of them were singletons. Approximately 31% of the sample is held by the ten biggest clonotypes.

Per the germline V gene, LGHNA is the CDR1 and YNFKEQ is the CDR2. V was cut back by 1 base and J by 4 bases, leaving a gap of 13 bases between them. CDR3 length: 15 amino acids, cysteine to phenylalanine. The retained sequence is limited to the CDR3, 45 bases, with the frame set at the first base. The sample originates from a study of T cell clones after liver transplantation (dated by TCRdb to between 2018 and 2020). Background on the whole study: ITN030ST, the source of the samples, was a randomized trial that attempted immunosuppression withdrawal within 2 years of liver transplantation. Three of the eight recipients were HCV-positive; the others were transplanted for non-autoimmune, non-viral indications. A cohort of 8 liver transplant recipients was studied, of whom 3 were classified as tolerant and 5 as non-tolerant. Tolerance was defined as complete withdrawal of immunosuppression for at least one year without a rise in liver enzymes beyond twice the upper limit of normal. Until randomization at 12-24 months post-transplant, subjects were given standard immunosuppression, with no induction therapy. Third party-reactive TCRbeta sequences were also identified from pre-transplant MLRs to serve as an antigen-independent comparator for donor-reactive sequences. Donor-reactive T cell clones were identified using TCRbeta sequencing after a pre-transplant mixed lymphocyte reaction and were then followed in post-transplant blood. Blood samples were collected pre-transplant, pre-randomization before withdrawal, and post-randomization after either full withdrawal or failed withdrawal. What the authors observed across the whole study: When repertoire turnover was taken into account, detection of donor-reactive sequences was significantly reduced in 7 of 8 subjects for CD4 and in 8 of 8 subjects for CD8. A greater decline was seen for donor-reactive sequences than for third party-reactive sequences, suggesting partial antigen-specific deletion unrelated to withdrawal success. In a couple of subjects, low numbers of available donor cells limited the measurable donor-reactive repertoire. Because allograft tissue specimens were not available, migration of donor-reactive T cells into the graft, rather than deletion, may have occurred. Circulating donor-reactive CD4 TCRbeta sequences fell significantly post-transplant in 5 of 8 subjects, irrespective of tolerance or HCV status. The conclusions were considered preliminary, being limited by small, heterogeneous patient numbers and non-standardized post-transplant time points.

The TCR sequence derives from a human patient who received a liver transplant. Some T cells may have been brought in with the graft after a transplant. The chain is encoded by TRBV4-2 joined to TRBJ1-2; no D gene call is confident. Sequencing was performed on CD8+ T cells from blood, taken at the 22-month timepoint. Here is the DNA: TGTGCCAGCAGCCAAGTATCCACCCGATCCTATGGCTACACCTTC. Translated, this gives CASSQVSTRSYGYTF.